These 14 T cell receptor beta chains came from one sample sequenced in a study of blood T cell repertoires in COVID-19. Generated by immunoSEQ multiplex PCR, the TCRdb table keeps only in-frame clones and is missing some. Among 200,000 to 250,000 clones, about 85% were seen once, and the ten largest hold around 2%. Input material: peripheral blood. Receptors originate from a man aged 25 to 45 who had recovered from COVID-19.

There are a few counts of this clone. This rearrangement joins TRBV19 to TRBJ1-5, with TRBD1 identical over 8 bases. Germline V gene data show CDR1 as LNHDA and CDR2 as SQIVND (reference sequence). With V trimmed by 3 bases and J by 4 bases, 5 bases remained unmatched. The CDR3 totals 15 residues. The CDR3: CASSMWGQVNQPQHF. CDR3 nucleotides: TGTGCCAGTAGTATGTGGGGACAGGTAAATCAGCCCCAGCATTTT.

This clone was observed a handful of times. The chain joins TRBV10-2 to TRBJ1-2; 10 nucleotides align to TRBD1. The germline CDR1 and CDR2 sequences are WSHSY and SAAADI. The CDR3 runs 15 residues. J was trimmed by 8 bases and V by 4 bases; bases with no gene match: 10. CDR3: CASSAGQGVSRGYTF. The CDR3 nucleotides are TGCGCCAGCAGTGCAGGACAGGGGGTTTCGCGAGGCTACACCTTC.

This sequence joins TRBV7-2 and TRBJ2-7; D perhaps matches TRBD2 (5 bases). Germline V gene lookup returns CDR1 SGHTA and CDR2 FQGNSA. The CDR3 consists of 14 residues. The V and J ends lost 0 bases and 2 bases respectively, with 8 bases between them. The CDR3 DNA is TGTGCCAGCAGCTTAGCCCTAGCCCCCTACGAGCAGTACTTC. Residues: CASSLALAPYEQYF.

On this clone itself: Its ends do not fully match the called genes, so a read error is possible. CDR3 in DNA: TGTGCCAGCAGCCACCGCCGGGACAGGGGGCTATCCTACAATTCACCCCTCCACTTT. It encodes CASSHRRDRGLSYNSPLHF. The chain uses TRBV7-2 and TRBJ1-6; TRBD1 matches at 12 bases. Germline V gene data show CDR1 as SGHTA and CDR2 as FQGNSA. There are 19 residues in the CDR3.

CDR3 bases: TGTGCCAGCAGTTACGGGCTAGCGGCGAACACCGGGGAGCTGTTTTTT. As protein: CASSYGLAANTGELFF. The rearrangement links TRBV6-5 to TRBJ2-2; 7 bases line up with TRBD2. CDR1 MNHEY and CDR2 SVGAGI come from the germline V gene. With V trimmed by 2 bases and J by 0 bases, 3 bases remained unmatched. The CDR3 extends over 16 amino acids.

In its sample, this clone was seen a few times. The chain has TRBV6-5 and TRBJ2-7; D is possibly TRBD1 (5 bases). The CDR3 runs 15 residues. The germline V gene has CDR1 MNHEY and CDR2 SVGAGI. The ends were cut back, 0 bases at V and 2 bases at J, with 11 bases in the middle. CDR3 sequence: CASSYSNLGPYEQYF. The CDR3 bases are TGTGCCAGCAGTTACTCGAACCTGGGGCCCTACGAGCAGTACTTC.

This chain connects TRBV7-9 to TRBJ1-1; weak D call: TRBD1 (6 bases). Deletions cut 6 bases from V and 4 bases from J, with 12 bases between. In germline, CDR1 is SEHNR, CDR2 FQNEAQ (reference sequence). The CDR3 has 13 amino acids. The CDR3 here is CASRQGTFTEAFF. The CDR3, as DNA: TGTGCCAGCAGACAGGGCACGTTCACTGAAGCTTTCTTT.

The V and J genes are TRBV27 and TRBJ1-2; TRBD1 aligns across 8 bases. This CDR3 comprises 16 residues. V dropped 4 bases and J dropped 8; count of bases not matched to a gene: 15. In germline, CDR1 is MNHEY, CDR2 SMNVEV (reference sequence). The CDR3 nucleotides read TGTGCCAGCAGTTCAAGAACCGGGACAGGTTTCAAAGGCTACACCTTC. Its protein is CASSSRTGTGFKGYTF.

This chain joins TRBV7-3 and TRBJ2-2; possibly TRBD1 for D (5 bases). Per germline, CDR1 SGHTA and CDR2 FQGTGA. This CDR3 is 15 amino acids long. V gave up 4 bases and J gave up 7 bases, with 16 bases separating them. The CDR3 nucleotides read TGTGCCAGCAGCTCCCAGGGATCAGGTGGCGGGGAGCTGTTTTTT. Its protein product is CASSSQGSGGGELFF.

V gene TRBV28 combines with J gene TRBJ1-5; D gene unclear. The CDR3 is 13 amino acids. Trimming cost V 8 bases and J 0 bases, with 8 bases left between them. From germline, CDR1 is MDHEN and CDR2 SYDVKM. This chain's CDR3 is CASRRDSNQPQHF. CDR3 DNA: TGTGCCAGCCGACGGGATAGCAATCAGCCCCAGCATTTT.

V is TRBV12-5 and J is TRBJ2-5; a weak D match, TRBD2 (6 bases). Trimming removed 3 bases at V and 5 bases at J, with 16 bases between. CDR3 length: 15 residues. CDR1 is LGHNT, CDR2 FRNRAP, per germline. The CDR3 DNA reads TGTGCTAGTGGTTTAGCGGGCAGTAACCCGGAGACCCAGTACTTC. Its protein is CASGLAGSNPETQYF. Looking up the rest from reference TRBV12-5 and TRBJ2-5 gives the full variable domain: DARVTQTPRHKVTEMGQEVTMRCQPILGHNTVFWYRQTMMQGLELLAYFRNRAPLDDSGMPKDRFSAEMPDATLATLKIQPSEPRDSAVYFCASGLAGSNPETQYFGPGTRLLVL.

This clone showed up just once. The J gene is TRBJ1-2, the V gene TRBV5-1, with D possibly being TRBD1 (5 bases). CDR3 length: 15 amino acids. Trimming took 6 bases from V and 3 from J, leaving 18 bases between them. The germline V gene has CDR1 SGHRS and CDR2 YFSETQ. Here the CDR3 DNA reads TGCGCCAGCACCATCGGCCAGCCAGGGCACTATGGCTACACCTTC. The encoded protein is CASTIGQPGHYGYTF. The entire variable domain, with the rest obtained from reference TRBV5-1 and TRBJ1-2, is as follows: KAGVTQTPRYLIKTRGQQVTLSCSPISGHRSVSWYQQTPGQGLQFLFEYFSETQRNKGNFPGRFSGRQFSNSRSEMNVSTLELGDSALYLCASTIGQPGHYGYTFGSGTRLTVV.

This sequence joins TRBV6-5 and TRBJ2-1; 8 bases map to TRBD1. With 6 bases clipped from V and 5 bases from J, the junction kept 6 bases outside the gene matches. There are 14 residues in the CDR3. Germline values: CDR1 MNHEY, CDR2 SVGAGI. CDR3 protein: CASSHRDRNNEQFF. DNA of the CDR3: TGTGCCAGCAGCCACCGGGACAGGAACAATGAGCAGTTCTTC.

The chain is built from TRBV2 and TRBJ2-2, with a weak D call TRBD1 (5 bases). This CDR3 contains 19 residues. V gave up 6 bases and J gave up 5 bases, with 28 bases separating them. Germline CDR1 is SNHLY and CDR2 is FYNNEI. Written as DNA, the CDR3 is TGTGCCAGCAGGGTAGGGGCAATAGTCGTGGGCACGCGGACCGGGGAGCTGTTTTTT. As protein: CASRVGAIVVGTRTGELFF. Full variable domain (outside the CDR3, taken from reference TRBV2 and TRBJ2-2): EPEVTQTPSHQVTQMGQEVILRCVPISNHLYFYWYRQILGQKVEFLVSFYNNEISEKSEIFDDQFSVERPDGSNFTLKIRSTKLEDSAMYFCASRVGAIVVGTRTGELFFGEGSRLTVL.